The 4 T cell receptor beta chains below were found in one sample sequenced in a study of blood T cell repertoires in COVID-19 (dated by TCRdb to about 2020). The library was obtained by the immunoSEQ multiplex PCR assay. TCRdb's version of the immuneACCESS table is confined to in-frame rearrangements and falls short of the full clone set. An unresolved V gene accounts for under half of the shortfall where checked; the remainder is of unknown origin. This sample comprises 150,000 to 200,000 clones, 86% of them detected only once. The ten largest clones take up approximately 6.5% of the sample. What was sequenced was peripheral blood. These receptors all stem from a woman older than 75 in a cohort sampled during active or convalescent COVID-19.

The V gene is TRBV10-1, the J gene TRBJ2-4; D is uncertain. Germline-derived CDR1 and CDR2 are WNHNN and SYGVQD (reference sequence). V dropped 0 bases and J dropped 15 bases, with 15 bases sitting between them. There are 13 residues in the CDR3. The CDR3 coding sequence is TGCGCCAGCAGTGAGTCTGGTAGCCCCGCTGTGTACTTC. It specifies CASSESGSPAVYF.

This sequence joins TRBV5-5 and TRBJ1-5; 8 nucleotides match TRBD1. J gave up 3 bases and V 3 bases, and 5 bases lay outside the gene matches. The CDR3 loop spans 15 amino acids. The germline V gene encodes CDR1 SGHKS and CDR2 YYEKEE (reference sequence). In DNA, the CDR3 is TGTGCCAGCAGCTCCGACAGGGGAATCAATCAGCCCCAGCATTTT. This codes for CASSSDRGINQPQHF.

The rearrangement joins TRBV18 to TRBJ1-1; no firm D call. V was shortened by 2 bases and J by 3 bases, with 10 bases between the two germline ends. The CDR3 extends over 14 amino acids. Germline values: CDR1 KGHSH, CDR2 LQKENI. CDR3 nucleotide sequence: TGTGCCAGCTCACCAGGGTTTCGGGACACTGAAGCTTTCTTT. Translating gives CASSPGFRDTEAFF.

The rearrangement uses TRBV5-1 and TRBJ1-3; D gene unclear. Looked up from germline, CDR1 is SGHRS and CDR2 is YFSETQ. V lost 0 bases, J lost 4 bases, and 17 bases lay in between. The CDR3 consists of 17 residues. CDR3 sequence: CASSLDGSARGGNTIYF. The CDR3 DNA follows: TGCGCCAGCAGCTTGGACGGATCCGCCCGCGGGGGAAACACCATATATTTT.